Presented here are 2 T cell receptor beta chains from one specimen sequenced in a study of shared clonotypes between healthy human individuals. Only in-frame clones appear in the TCRdb table, and some are missing; sequencing was by immunoSEQ multiplex PCR. The data show roughly 530,000 clones, with about 95% seen just once and about 0.064% held by the top ten. The specimen sequenced was naive CD4+ T cells sorted from blood. Subset defined: CD45RA+ positively selected. The receptor source for this set is a woman aged 25 to 39 in good health.

DNA of the CDR3: TGTGCCAGCAGTATACAGGGAGAAGTCTACGAGCAGTACTTC. Its protein product is CASSIQGEVYEQYF. The J gene is TRBJ2-7, the V gene TRBV6-6; perhaps TRBD1 as D (6 bases). Trimming stripped 5 bases from V and 3 bases from J, with 14 bases between. The germline V gene encodes CDR1 MNHNY and CDR2 SVGAGI (reference sequence). This CDR3 region has 14 residues.

The rearrangement links TRBV28 to TRBJ1-5, with D possibly being TRBD1 (5 bases). Germline V gives CDR1 MDHEN, CDR2 SYDVKM. This CDR3 spans 15 amino acids. V shed 6 bases and J shed 2 bases, with 14 bases lying between them. CDR3: CASSPRGEGNQPQHF. CDR3 nucleotides: TGTGCCAGCAGCCCGAGGGGTGAAGGCAATCAGCCCCAGCATTTT.